Listed below are T cell receptor beta chains from one sample, sequenced in a study of shared clonotypes between healthy human individuals. The data were produced by immunoSEQ multiplex PCR, yet TCRdb's version contains in-frame clones alone and is incomplete. Among approximately 640,000 clones, 90% were seen once, and the ten largest hold more than 30%. The sequencing input was memory CD8+ T cells from PBMCs. The origin of the receptors is a man aged 18-30 years in good health. Some clones in this sample may be carry-over from other donors' samples. Both conserved end residues are part of each CDR3. A D gene is named only where the DNA matches it firmly.

J,length,V,D,CDR3
TRBJ2-1,15,TRBV10-1,-,CASSVERYSYNEQFF
TRBJ2-7,13,TRBV28,-,CASSWGFGYEQYF
TRBJ2-1,15,TRBV7-2,-,CASSLFHGSGNEQFF
TRBJ2-3,15,TRBV2,-,CASSEGSGSTDTQYF
TRBJ2-7,15,TRBV28,-,CASSLQGLGAYEQYF
TRBJ2-1,18,TRBV10-3,TRBD1,CAISESMKTGGGWNEQFF
TRBJ2-1,14,TRBV5-1,-,CASSEPGLNNEQFF
TRBJ2-3,13,TRBV27,-,CASRVRGTDTQYF
TRBJ1-3,17,TRBV11-2,TRBD1,CASSPGAGGQGGNTIYF
TRBJ2-7,13,TRBV29-1,-,CSVEGPPSYEQYF